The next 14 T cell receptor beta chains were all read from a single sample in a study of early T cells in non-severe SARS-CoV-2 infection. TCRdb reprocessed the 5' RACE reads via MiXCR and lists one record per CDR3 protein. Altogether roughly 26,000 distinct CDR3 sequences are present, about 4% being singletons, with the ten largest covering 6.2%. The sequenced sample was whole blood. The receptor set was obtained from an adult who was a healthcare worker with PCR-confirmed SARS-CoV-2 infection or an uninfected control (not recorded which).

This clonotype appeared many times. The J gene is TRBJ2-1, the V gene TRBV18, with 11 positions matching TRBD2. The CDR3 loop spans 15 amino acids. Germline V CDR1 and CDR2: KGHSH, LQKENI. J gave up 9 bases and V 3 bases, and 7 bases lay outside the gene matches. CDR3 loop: CASSPGLAEHGEQFF. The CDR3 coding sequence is TGTGCCAGCTCACCGGGACTAGCGGAGCATGGTGAGCAGTTCTTC.

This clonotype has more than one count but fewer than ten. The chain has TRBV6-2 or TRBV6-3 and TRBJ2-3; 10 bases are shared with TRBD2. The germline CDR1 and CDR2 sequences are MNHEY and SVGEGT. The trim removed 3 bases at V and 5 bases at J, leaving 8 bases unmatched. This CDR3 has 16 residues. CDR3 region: CASSYQASGSGDTQYF. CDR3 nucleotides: TGTGCCAGCAGTTATCAGGCTAGCGGGAGCGGAGATACGCAGTATTTT.

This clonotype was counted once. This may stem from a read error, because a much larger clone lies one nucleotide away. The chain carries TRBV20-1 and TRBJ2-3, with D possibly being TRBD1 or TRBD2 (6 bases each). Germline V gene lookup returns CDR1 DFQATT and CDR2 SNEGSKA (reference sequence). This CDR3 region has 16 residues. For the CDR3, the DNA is TGCAGTGCTGACTCGGTGGCCGGGGGCCTTCAAGATATGCAGTATTTT. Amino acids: CSADSVAGGLQDMQYF.

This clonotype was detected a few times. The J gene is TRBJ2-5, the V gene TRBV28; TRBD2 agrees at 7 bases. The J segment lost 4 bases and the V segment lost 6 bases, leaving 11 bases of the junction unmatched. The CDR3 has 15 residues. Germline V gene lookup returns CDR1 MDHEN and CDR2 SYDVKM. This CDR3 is CASSPGGSTRETQYF. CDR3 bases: TGTGCCAGCAGCCCTGGCGGGAGCACCCGAGAGACCCAGTACTTC.

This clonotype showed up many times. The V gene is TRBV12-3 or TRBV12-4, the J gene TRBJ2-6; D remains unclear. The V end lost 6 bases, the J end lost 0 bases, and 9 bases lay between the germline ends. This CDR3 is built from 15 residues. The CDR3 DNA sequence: TGTGCCAGCAGCCCCATGGTCTCTGGGGCCAACGTCCTGACTTTC. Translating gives CASSPMVSGANVLTF.

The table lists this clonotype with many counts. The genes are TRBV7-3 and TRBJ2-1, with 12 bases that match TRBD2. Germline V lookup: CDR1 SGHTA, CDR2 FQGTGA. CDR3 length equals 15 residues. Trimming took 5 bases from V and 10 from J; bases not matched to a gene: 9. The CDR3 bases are TGTGCCAGCAGCCCACGACTAGCGGGAGAAAGGGAGCAGTTCTTC. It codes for CASSPRLAGEREQFF.

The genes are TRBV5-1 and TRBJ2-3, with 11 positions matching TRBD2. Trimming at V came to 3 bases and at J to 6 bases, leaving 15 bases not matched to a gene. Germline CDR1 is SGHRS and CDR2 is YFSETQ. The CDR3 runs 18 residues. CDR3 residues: CASSSGLAEVHSPDTQYF. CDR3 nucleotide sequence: TGCGCCAGCAGCTCGGGACTAGCGGAGGTACACAGCCCGGATACGCAGTATTTT.

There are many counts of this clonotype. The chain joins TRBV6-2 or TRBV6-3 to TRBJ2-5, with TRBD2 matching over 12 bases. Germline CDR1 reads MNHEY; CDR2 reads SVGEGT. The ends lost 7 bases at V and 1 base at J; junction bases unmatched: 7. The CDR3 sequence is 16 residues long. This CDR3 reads CASTLLGLAGQETQYF. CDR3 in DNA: TGTGCCAGCACCCTTCTGGGACTAGCGGGCCAAGAGACCCAGTACTTC.

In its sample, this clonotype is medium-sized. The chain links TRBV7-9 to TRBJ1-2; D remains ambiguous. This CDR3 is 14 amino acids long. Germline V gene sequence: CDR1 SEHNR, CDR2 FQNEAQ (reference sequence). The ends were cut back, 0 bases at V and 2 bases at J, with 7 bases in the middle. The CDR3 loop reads CASSLATLNYGYTF. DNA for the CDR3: TGTGCCAGCAGCTTAGCGACCTTAAACTATGGCTACACCTTC.

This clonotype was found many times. The CDR3 sequence is CASSYAREEQFF. CDR3 DNA: TGTGCCAGCAGTTATGCCCGGGAGGAGCAGTTCTTC. The chain has TRBV6-2 or TRBV6-3 and TRBJ2-1, with a possible D match to TRBD2 (6 bases). The CDR3 is 12 amino acids. Per germline, CDR1 MNHEY and CDR2 SVGEGT. V lost 3 bases to trimming and J lost 10 bases, with 10 bases between them.

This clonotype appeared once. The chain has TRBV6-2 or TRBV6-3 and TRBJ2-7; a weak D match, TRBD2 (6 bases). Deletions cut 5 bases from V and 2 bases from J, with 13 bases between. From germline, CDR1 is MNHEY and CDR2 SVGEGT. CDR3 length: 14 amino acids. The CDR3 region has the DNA TGTGCCAGCAGTCTCTCCGGGGGAGCCTACGAGCAGTACTTC. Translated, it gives CASSLSGGAYEQYF.

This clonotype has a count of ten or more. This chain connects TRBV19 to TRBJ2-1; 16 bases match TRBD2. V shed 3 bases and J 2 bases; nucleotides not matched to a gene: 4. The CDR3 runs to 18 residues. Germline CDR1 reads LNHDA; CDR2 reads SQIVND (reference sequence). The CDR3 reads CASSMGLAGGPAYNEQFF. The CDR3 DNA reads TGTGCCAGTAGTATGGGACTAGCGGGAGGGCCAGCCTACAATGAGCAGTTCTTC.

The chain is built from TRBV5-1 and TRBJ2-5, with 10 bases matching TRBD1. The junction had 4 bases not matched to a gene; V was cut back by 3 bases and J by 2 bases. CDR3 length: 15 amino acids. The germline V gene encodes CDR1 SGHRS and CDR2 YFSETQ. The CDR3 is CASSSRDRGQETQYF. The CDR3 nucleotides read TGCGCCAGCAGCTCCCGGGACAGGGGACAAGAGACCCAGTACTTC.

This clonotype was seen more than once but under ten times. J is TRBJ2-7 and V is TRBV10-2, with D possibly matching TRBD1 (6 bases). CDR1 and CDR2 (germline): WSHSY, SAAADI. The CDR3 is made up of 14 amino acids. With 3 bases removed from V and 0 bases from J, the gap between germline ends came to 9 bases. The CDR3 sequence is CASSDRGNSYEQYF. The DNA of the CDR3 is TGCGCCAGCAGTGACAGGGGCAACTCCTACGAGCAGTACTTC.